This TCR beta chain was profiled in a study of cytomegalovirus exposure and HLA in healthy donors. Study-level background: Roughly 179 million T cells yielded more than 95 million unique TCR beta sequences, as an earlier analysis found. Caucasian-associated ancestry cluster membership applied to 75% to 85% of 300 to 450 genotyped donors.

It was with 60 Vbeta and 13 Jbeta primers that the PCR ran. This table comes from immunoSEQ multiplex PCR, and its TCRdb copy is limited to in-frame clones, with some not included. Here the sample spans tens of thousands of clones, less than 80% being singletons. This clone occurred a few times. Antigen: not known. General study results and limits: A later analysis appeared to link common viral pathogens to several of the most significant clusters.

Unmatched junction bases numbered 2, after V lost 0 bases and J lost 6 bases. Per germline, CDR1 MNHEY and CDR2 SVGAGI. This CDR3 comprises 13 residues. The specimen was PBMCs. The chain combines TRBV6-5 with TRBJ2-7; 7 bases map to TRBD2. This TCR was recovered from a male donor in good health and CMV-seronegative. CDR3 sequence reads: CASSYSSGGEQYF. In nucleotides, the CDR3 is TGTGCCAGCAGTTACTCATCGGGAGGCGAGCAGTACTTC.